The rows below give T cell receptor beta chains drawn from one sample of a study of T cells in Graves' hyperthyroidism and ophthalmopathy. TCRdb itself ran the multiplex PCR reads through MiXCR, one entry per CDR3 protein. This sample carries about 510,000 distinct CDR3 sequences, roughly 45% of them seen once, and the ten largest clones take roughly 45%. The source material was peripheral blood or thyroid tissue (not recorded which). These receptors were taken from an adult woman with Graves' disease, either hyperthyroidism or ophthalmopathy (not recorded which). Each CDR3 is given with its conserved first and last residue. The D gene is left open where the match is weak. Some rows mark clone size as missing; the rest say once, few, many or name a class of expanded clone.

>TRBV3-1|TRBJ1-1|NA|many
TGTGCCAGCAGCCAAGTCGACAGGCTGGGCACTGAAGCTTTCTTT
CASSQVDRLGTEAFF
>TRBV11-2|TRBJ2-1|NA|NA
TGTGCCAGCTCGCCGACAGTATGGGCCAATGAGCAGTTCTTC
CASSPTVWANEQFF
>TRBV2|TRBJ2-2|NA|NA
TGTGCCAGCAGTTATGGGGGGTCAAAGCCCGGGGAGCTGTTTTTT
CASSYGGSKPGELFF
>TRBV7-2|TRBJ2-7|NA|NA
TGTGCCAGCAGTACCGGACAGAGTCCCTACGAGCAGTACTTC
CASSTGQSPYEQYF
>TRBV13|TRBJ2-7|NA|many
TGTGCCAGCAGCTTACGGCCAGGGAAGACGAAGGAGCAGTACTTC
CASSLRPGKTKEQYF
>TRBV4-3|TRBJ1-2|NA|NA
TGCGCCAGCAGCGGGGGGCTGGGGGAAAACTATGGCTACACCTTC
CASSGGLGENYGYTF
>TRBV20-1|TRBJ2-5|NA|NA
TGCAGTGCTAGGTTGCCGTTCCAAGAGACCCAGTACTTC
CSARLPFQETQYF
>TRBV5-4|TRBJ1-3|TRBD1|many
TGTGCCAGCAGCTTCTCCGGGACAGGGGGAAACACCATATATTTT
CASSFSGTGGNTIYF
>TRBV11-2|TRBJ2-2|NA|once
TGTGCCAGCAGTTTATTTGGACAGAGATACCCGAACACCGGGGAGCTGTTTTTT
CASSLFGQRYPNTGELFF
>TRBV7-9|TRBJ2-7|TRBD1|NA
TGTGCCGCCGTGGGCCAAGGGGACAGGAACTACGAGCAGTACTTC
CAAVGQGDRNYEQYF
>TRBV2|TRBJ1-2|NA|NA
TGTGCCAGCAACCCCACGGGTGGCTACACCTTC
CASNPTGGYTF
>TRBV5-1|TRBJ2-5|NA|NA
TGTGCCAGCAGCTTGACAGGATACGAGACCCAGTACTTC
CASSLTGYETQYF
>TRBV7-9|TRBJ2-7|TRBD1|NA
TGTGCCAGCAGTTCTCCCTGGACAGGACCCGACTACGAGCAGTACTTC
CASSSPWTGPDYEQYF
>TRBV7-2|TRBJ2-7|NA|many
TGTGCCAGCAGCTTAGAGAGGTCCTACGAGCAGTACTTC
CASSLERSYEQYF
>TRBV4-1|TRBJ1-2|NA|NA
TGCGCCAGCAGCCCTCGCTTAGGGGGGAACTATGGCTACACCTTC
CASSPRLGGNYGYTF
>TRBV29-1|TRBJ1-1|NA|few
TGCAGCGTTGATTCGGGAAGGCCTGAAGCTTTCTTT
CSVDSGRPEAFF
>TRBV7-9|TRBJ2-5|TRBD2|NA
TGTGCCAGCAGCTTAGCCGGGAGGTGGGAGACCCAGTACTTC
CASSLAGRWETQYF
>TRBV7-3|TRBJ2-7|NA|few
TGTGCCAGCAGCTTAACTGGCGGGATCGCCTACGAGCAGTACTTC
CASSLTGGIAYEQYF
>TRBV14|TRBJ2-7|TRBD1|NA
TGCGCCAGCAGCCAATCGACAGGGATTTCCTACGAGCGGTACTTC
CASSQSTGISYERYF
>TRBV6-1|TRBJ2-7|NA|many
TGTGCCAGCAGCCCGAGGGACGGACCGTCCTACGAGCAGTACTTC
CASSPRDGPSYEQYF
>TRBV7-9|TRBJ1-3|NA|NA
TGTGCCAGCAGCCACCGGGACGGTGGTGGAAACACCATATATTTT
CASSHRDGGGNTIYF
>TRBV29-1|TRBJ2-7|NA|many
TGCAGCGTTCGGGCGGGTAGCTCCTACGAGCAGTACTTC
CSVRAGSSYEQYF
>TRBV10-3|TRBJ2-7|TRBD1|NA
TGTGCCAGCAGTTACGGGACAGTCTACGAGCAGTACTTC
CASSYGTVYEQYF
>TRBV7-6|TRBJ1-2|NA|NA
TGTGCCAGCAGCTTAGCCCTTAGGGAAAGGACGGACGGCTACACCTTC
CASSLALRERTDGYTF
>TRBV20-1|TRBJ2-7|NA|NA
TGCAGTGCGAGGGGACATGGGAAGGGCGAGCAGTACTTC
CSARGHGKGEQYF
>TRBV15|TRBJ2-7|TRBD1|once
TGTGCCACCAGCAAAGAGGAGGGACAGGGCCACTACGAGCAGTACTTC
CATSKEEGQGHYEQYF
>TRBV19|TRBJ1-1|TRBD1|many
TGTGCCAGTAGTATGGGGGACAGGGGCACTGAAGCTTTCTTT
CASSMGDRGTEAFF
>TRBV7-2|TRBJ2-7|TRBD1|NA
TGTGCCAGCAGCTTAGGCAGGGGGCGAGAAGGCGAGCAGTACTTC
CASSLGRGREGEQYF
>TRBV20-1|TRBJ2-5|TRBD2|NA
TGCAGTGCCGGGAGACTAGCGAGTCGAGAGACCCAGTACTTC
CSAGRLASRETQYF
>TRBV12-3/TRBV12-4|TRBJ1-2|NA|many
TGTGCCAGCAGTCCTACAGGGATCGGCTACACCTTC
CASSPTGIGYTF
>TRBV20-1|TRBJ1-2|NA|NA
TGCAGTGCTAGAGTGGGGATTTCTGATGGCTACACCTTC
CSARVGISDGYTF
>TRBV7-9|TRBJ1-1|TRBD1|NA
TGTGCCAGCAGCCCCTTACAGGGGGAGGCTTTCTTT
CASSPLQGEAFF
>TRBV19|TRBJ1-4|TRBD1|NA
TGTGCCAGCACTCAAACCGGGACAGGGGAGGAAAAACTGTTTTTT
CASTQTGTGEEKLFF
>TRBV24-1|TRBJ1-2|NA|many
TGTGCCACCAGTGATGGTCACCGACACTATGGCTACACCTTC
CATSDGHRHYGYTF
>TRBV6-5|TRBJ2-7|TRBD1|NA
TGTGCCAGCAGAACAACAGGGGGAGTATCCTACGAGCAGTACTTC
CASRTTGGVSYEQYF
>TRBV7-6|TRBJ1-2|NA|NA
TGTGCCAGCAGCCCCCCTAGCGGGATCTATGGCTACACCTTC
CASSPPSGIYGYTF
>TRBV20-1|TRBJ1-3|TRBD1|NA
TGCAGTGCTAGAGATCCGGGACAGGTTTCTGGAAACACCATATATTTT
CSARDPGQVSGNTIYF
>TRBV20-1|TRBJ2-7|TRBD2|many
TGCAGTGCCCGCCGGGGGGTCTCCTACGAGCAGTACTTC
CSARRGVSYEQYF
>TRBV12-3/TRBV12-4|TRBJ1-6|NA|many
TGTGCCAGCACCTTGACGGCGTGGAATTCACCCCTCCACTTT
CASTLTAWNSPLHF
>TRBV20-1|TRBJ2-7|TRBD2|NA
TGCAGTGCTAGAGTCCGGGAGGGCCTTTACGGGCAGTACTTC
CSARVREGLYGQYF
>TRBV29-1|TRBJ2-7|NA|few
TGCAGCGTTGGTAGGGACGAGCAGTACTTC
CSVGRDEQYF
>TRBV20-1|TRBJ1-1|NA|NA
TGCAGTGCTGCCTTAGGGAACACTGAAGCTTTCTTT
CSAALGNTEAFF
>TRBV6-5|TRBJ1-6|TRBD1|many
TGTGCCAGCAGTGCTATTCCGGGACAGGCTAATAATTCACCCCTCCACTTT
CASSAIPGQANNSPLHF
>TRBV12-3/TRBV12-4|TRBJ1-2|NA|once
TGTGCCAGCAGCCTAGGGGGTCAGTGCACCTTC
CASSLGGQCTF
>TRBV29-1|TRBJ1-1|NA|many
TGCAGCGTGGTGCCATGGACTGAAGCTTTCTTT
CSVVPWTEAFF
>TRBV6-6|TRBJ1-1|NA|NA
TGTGCCAGCAGTTGGCGGGAGAGGGACACTGAAGCTTTCTTT
CASSWRERDTEAFF
>TRBV2|TRBJ1-1|NA|few
TGTGCCAGCAGTGTCTCGGGTGAAGCTTTCTTT
CASSVSGEAFF
>TRBV7-2|TRBJ1-4|NA|many
TGTGCCAGCAGCTTAAAGTTCGGGAGGGTTGGTGAAAAACTGTTTTTT
CASSLKFGRVGEKLFF
>TRBV10-3|TRBJ1-1|NA|NA
TGTGCCATCAGCCCGGGAGGGTTCGGGACTAATGAAGCTTTCTTT
CAISPGGFGTNEAFF
>TRBV10-3|TRBJ1-5|NA|NA
TGTGCCATCAGTCCCTTAGACAATCAGCCCCAGCATTTT
CAISPLDNQPQHF
>TRBV2|TRBJ1-1|NA|NA
TGTGCCAGCAGTGAATATCCCGGGGCGGGAATCACTGAAGCTTTCTTT
CASSEYPGAGITEAFF